The next 11 T cell receptor beta chains were all read from a single sample in a study of post-analysis software for immune sequencing data (dated by TCRdb to between 2014 and 2016). What the authors observed across the whole study: Patients showed significantly higher frequencies than controls for a few TRBV segments, among them TRBV5-6, TRBV5-1 and TRBV20-1.

The library came from PCR. Sequencing was carried out with an Illumina HiSeq 2500. To reduce PCR and sequencing biases, unique molecular identifiers were built into the TCR beta cDNA libraries. TCRdb trimmed the raw reads at Q25, called clones with MiXCR and kept productive beta chains. Rows with a matching CDR3 protein are joined into one entry that keeps the most common DNA and genes. Here the sample has more than 500,000 distinct CDR3 sequences; around 31% occur a single time. The biggest ten clones account for around 6% of the sample. These receptors are not linked to any known antigen. Sequencing was performed on blood. These receptors all come from a girl aged 2-17 years with multiple sclerosis.

As to this clonotype: This may stem from a read error, because a much larger clone lies one nucleotide away. This sequence joins TRBV2 and TRBJ2-7; 8 nucleotides align to TRBD1. The DNA end favors TRBJ2-5, so the J call may be wrong. Per germline, CDR1 SNHLY and CDR2 FYNNEI. The CDR3 sequence is 15 residues long. For the CDR3, the DNA is TGTGCCAGCAGTCACGGACAGGGTTTATCGGGGACCCAGTACTTC. This translates into CASSHGQGLSGTQYF.

There are a few counts of this clonotype. V is TRBV4-1 and J is TRBJ2-1, with 10 bases that match TRBD2. This CDR3 has 17 amino acids. The J segment lost 7 bases and the V segment lost 0 bases, leaving 9 bases of the junction unmatched. Germline loops: CDR1 MGHRA, CDR2 YSYEKL. Written as DNA, the CDR3 is TGCGCCAGCAGCCAAGATCAGAGCGGGGGGGATAGAAATGAGCAGTTCTTC. Its translation is CASSQDQSGGDRNEQFF.

The rearrangement joins TRBV5-1 to TRBJ1-1; possibly TRBD1 for D (5 bases). The germline V gene encodes CDR1 SGHRS and CDR2 YFSETQ. Between the trimmed V and J ends, which lost 4 bases and 7 bases, there was a span of 26 bases. The CDR3 has 17 residues. DNA for the CDR3: TGCGCCAGCAGCATAACTCCGGAACAGACGAGGAGGGGTGAAGCTTTCTTT. This codes for CASSITPEQTRRGEAFF.

The chain links TRBV4-1 to TRBJ2-3, with 11 bases identical to TRBD2. The V and J ends lost 0 bases and 2 bases, in that order; junction bases with no gene match: 4. This CDR3 contains 17 residues. Germline CDR1 reads MGHRA; CDR2 reads YSYEKL. This chain's CDR3 is CASSQETSGDFTDTQYF. The CDR3 DNA sequence: TGCGCCAGCAGCCAAGAGACTAGCGGGGATTTCACAGATACGCAGTATTTT.

The chain carries TRBV7-9 and TRBJ1-4; maybe TRBD1 (6 bases). The germline V and J ends were trimmed by 8 bases and 0 bases, with 10 bases remaining between them. The germline CDR1 and CDR2 sequences are SEHNR and FQNEAQ (reference sequence). This CDR3 spans 14 amino acids. CDR3 loop: CASAGDTTNEKLFF. CDR3 nucleotide sequence: TGTGCCAGCGCAGGGGATACAACTAATGAAAAACTGTTTTTT.

The genes are TRBV4-2 and TRBJ2-7; possible D gene TRBD1, 7 bases. Germline V gene lookup returns CDR1 LGHNA and CDR2 YNFKEQ. The germline V and J ends were trimmed by 1 base and 6 bases, with 10 bases remaining between them. CDR3 size: 13 residues. This chain's CDR3 is CASSQARGAEQYF. The CDR3 DNA reads TGTGCCAGCAGCCAAGCCAGGGGGGCCGAGCAGTACTTC.

The chain has TRBV29-1 and TRBJ1-2; D gene unclear. V lost 3 bases to trimming and J lost 5 bases, with 13 bases between them. The germline gives CDR1 SQVTM, CDR2 ANQGSEA. The CDR3 extends over 13 amino acids. CDR3 sequence: CSVDSPLGYGYTF. The CDR3, as DNA: TGCAGCGTTGATTCCCCCCTGGGATATGGCTACACCTTC.

This clonotype was picked up a small number of times. The chain has TRBV6-4 and TRBJ2-5; D gene uncertain. V was cut by 2 bases and J by 4 bases, with 8 bases left in between. This CDR3 is built from 13 residues. The germline gives CDR1 MRHNA, CDR2 SNTAGT. In DNA form, the CDR3 reads TGTGCCAGCAGTGACAACTTTGGAGAGACCCAGTACTTC. Its protein is CASSDNFGETQYF.

Concerning this clonotype itself: One end of the junction does not line up with germline, which may come from a read error. The rearrangement joins TRBV6-4 to TRBJ2-3; TRBD1 might be the D (5 bases). The CDR3 is 13 amino acids. The germline V gene has CDR1 MRHNA and CDR2 SNTAGT. CDR3 amino acids: CAGSEQARDTQYF. The CDR3 nucleotides are TGTGCCGGCAGTGAACAGGCTCGAGATACGCAGTATTTT.

This sequence joins TRBV6-6 and TRBJ2-7; D may be TRBD1 (5 bases). V gave up 4 bases and J gave up 0 bases, with 10 bases separating them. Germline V gene lookup returns CDR1 MNHNY and CDR2 SVGAGI (reference sequence). This CDR3 is 14 amino acids long. The CDR3 spells CASSLDTISYEQYF. In DNA, the CDR3 is TGTGCCAGCAGTTTGGACACGATCTCCTACGAGCAGTACTTC.

In regard to this clonotype: One end of the junction does not line up with germline, which may come from a read error. The V and J genes are TRBV4-1 and TRBJ2-6; 10 positions match TRBD2. Per the germline V gene, CDR1 is MGHRA and CDR2 is YSYEKL. The length of the CDR3 is 18 residues. Here the CDR3 DNA reads TGCGCCAGCGGCCATGGACTAGCGGAGCGCTCTGGGGCCAACGTCCTGACTTTC. Protein sequence: CASGHGLAERSGANVLTF.